The present entry profiles one T cell receptor beta chain with its context. From about 400 ng of RNA, a library with molecular barcoded alpha/delta and beta/gamma adaptors was made. TCRdb redid the calling of the reads with MiXCR, one entry per CDR3 protein. The data show 120,000 or so distinct CDR3 sequences, approximately 12% seen once. At the time of active disease, bone marrow was collected from every patient. Between the trimmed V and J ends, which lost 5 bases and 0 bases, there was a span of 14 bases. The CDR3 sequence is 16 residues long. The entry originates in a study of read filtering for tumor transcriptome and immune sequencing.

This sequence was found in a donor at least 40 years old with multiple myeloma. The rearrangement uses TRBV12-3 or TRBV12-4 and TRBJ1-3; D possibly corresponds to TRBD1 (6 bases). The sequencing sample was made of a population of CD138-negative cells sorted from bone marrow. The CDR3: CASSQHGGISGNTIYF. CDR3 nucleotides: TGTGCCAGCAGTCAACACGGGGGCATCTCTGGAAACACCATATATTTT.